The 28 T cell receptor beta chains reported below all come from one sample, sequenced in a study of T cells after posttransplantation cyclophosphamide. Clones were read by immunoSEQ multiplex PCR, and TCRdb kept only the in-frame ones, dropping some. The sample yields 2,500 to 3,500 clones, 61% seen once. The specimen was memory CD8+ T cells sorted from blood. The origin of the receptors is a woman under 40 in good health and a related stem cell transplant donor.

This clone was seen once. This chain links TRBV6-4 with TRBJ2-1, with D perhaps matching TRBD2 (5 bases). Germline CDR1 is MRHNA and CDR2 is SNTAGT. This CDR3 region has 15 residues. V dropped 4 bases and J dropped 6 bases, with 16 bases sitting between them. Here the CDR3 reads CASSVGLRGSNEQFF. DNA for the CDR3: TGTGCCAGCAGTGTAGGTCTTAGAGGGTCCAATGAGCAGTTCTTC.

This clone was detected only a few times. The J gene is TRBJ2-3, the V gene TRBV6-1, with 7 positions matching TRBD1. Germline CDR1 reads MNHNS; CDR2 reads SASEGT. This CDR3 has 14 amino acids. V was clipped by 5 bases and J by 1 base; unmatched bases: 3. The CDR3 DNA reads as TGTGCCAGCAGTATAGGGACAGGCACAGATACGCAGTATTTT. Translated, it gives CASSIGTGTDTQYF.

The CDR3 region is CSVGEQGAGSEKLFF. In nucleotides, the CDR3 is TGCAGCGTTGGAGAACAGGGGGCTGGTAGTGAAAAACTGTTTTTT. The chain links TRBV29-1 to TRBJ1-4; 9 bases map to TRBD1. J gave up 7 bases and V 4 bases, and 10 bases lay outside the gene matches. Germline CDR1 SQVTM, CDR2 ANQGSEA. There are 15 residues in the CDR3.

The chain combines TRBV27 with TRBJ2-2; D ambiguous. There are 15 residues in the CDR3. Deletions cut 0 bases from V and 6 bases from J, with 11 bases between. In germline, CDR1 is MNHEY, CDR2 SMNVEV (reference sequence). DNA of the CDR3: TGTGCCAGCAGTTTATCTCTCGGGTCGGCCGGGGAGCTGTTTTTT. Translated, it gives CASSLSLGSAGELFF.

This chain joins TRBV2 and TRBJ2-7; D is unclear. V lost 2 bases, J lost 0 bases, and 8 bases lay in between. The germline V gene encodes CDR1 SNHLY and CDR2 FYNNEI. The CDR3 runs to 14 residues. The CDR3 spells CASSEHPGSYEQYF. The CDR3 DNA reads TGTGCCAGCAGTGAACACCCGGGCTCCTACGAGCAGTACTTC.

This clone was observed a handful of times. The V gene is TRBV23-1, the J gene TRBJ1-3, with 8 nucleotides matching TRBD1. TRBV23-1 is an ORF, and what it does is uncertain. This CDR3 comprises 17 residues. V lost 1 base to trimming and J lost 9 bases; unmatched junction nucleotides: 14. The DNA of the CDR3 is TGCGCCAGCAGTCAATTTTCTGGACAGGGCAAAGGCGGCACCATATATTTT. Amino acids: CASSQFSGQGKGGTIYF.

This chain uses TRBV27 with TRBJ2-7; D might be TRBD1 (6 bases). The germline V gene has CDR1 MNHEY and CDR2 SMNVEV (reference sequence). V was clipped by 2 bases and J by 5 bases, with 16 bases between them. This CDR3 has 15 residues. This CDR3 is CASSLHRAMPDEQYF. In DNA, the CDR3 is TGTGCCAGCAGTTTACACAGGGCTATGCCGGACGAGCAGTACTTC.

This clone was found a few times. The CDR3 loop reads CASSFPSSQETQYF. The CDR3 DNA reads TGTGCCAGCAGCTTTCCGTCCTCCCAAGAGACCCAGTACTTC. The gene calls are TRBV7-9 and TRBJ2-5; no clear D gene. CDR1 and CDR2 from the germline V gene are SEHNR and FQNEAQ (reference sequence). V gave up 3 bases and J gave up 1 base, with 9 bases separating them. The CDR3 is made up of 14 amino acids.

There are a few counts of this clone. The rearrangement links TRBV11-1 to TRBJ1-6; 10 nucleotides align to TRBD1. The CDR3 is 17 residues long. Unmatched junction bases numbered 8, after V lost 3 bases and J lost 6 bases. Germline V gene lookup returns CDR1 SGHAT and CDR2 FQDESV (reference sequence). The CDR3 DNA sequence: TGTGCCAGCAGCTTCATGGACTGGACAGGGGGTAATTCACCCCTCCACTTT. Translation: CASSFMDWTGGNSPLHF.

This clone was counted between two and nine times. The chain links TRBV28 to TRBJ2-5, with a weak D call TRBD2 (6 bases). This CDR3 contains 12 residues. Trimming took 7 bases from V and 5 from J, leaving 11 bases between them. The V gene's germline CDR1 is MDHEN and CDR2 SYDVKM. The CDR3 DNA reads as TGTGCCAGCAACGTAGGGAGGGAGACCCAGTACTTC. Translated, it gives CASNVGRETQYF.

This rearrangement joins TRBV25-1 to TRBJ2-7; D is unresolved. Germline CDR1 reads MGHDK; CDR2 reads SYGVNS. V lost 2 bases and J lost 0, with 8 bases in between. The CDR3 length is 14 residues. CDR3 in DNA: TGTGCCAGCAGTGAAAGCCGGTACTCCTACGAGCAGTACTTC. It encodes CASSESRYSYEQYF.

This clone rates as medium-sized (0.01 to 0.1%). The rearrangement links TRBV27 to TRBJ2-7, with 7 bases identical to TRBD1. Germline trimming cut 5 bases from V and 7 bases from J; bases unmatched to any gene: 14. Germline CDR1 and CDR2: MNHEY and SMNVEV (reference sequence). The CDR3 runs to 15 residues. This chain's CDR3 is CASSPLDRLFGEQYF. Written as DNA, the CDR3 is TGTGCCAGCAGTCCATTGGACAGGCTTTTTGGAGAGCAGTACTTC.

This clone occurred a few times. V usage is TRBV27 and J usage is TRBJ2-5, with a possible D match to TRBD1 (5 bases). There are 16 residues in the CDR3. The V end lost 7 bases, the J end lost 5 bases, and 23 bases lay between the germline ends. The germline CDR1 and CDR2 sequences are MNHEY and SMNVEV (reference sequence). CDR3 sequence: CASKGISKGVLETQYF. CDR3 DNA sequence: TGTGCCAGCAAGGGGATAAGTAAGGGCGTTCTGGAGACCCAGTACTTC.

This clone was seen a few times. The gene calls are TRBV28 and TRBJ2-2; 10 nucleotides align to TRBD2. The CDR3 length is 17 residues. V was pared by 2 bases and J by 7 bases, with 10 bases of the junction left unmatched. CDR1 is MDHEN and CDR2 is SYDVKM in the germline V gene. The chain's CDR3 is CASSLPPSGGPYGELFF. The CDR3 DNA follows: TGTGCCAGCAGTTTACCCCCTAGCGGGGGTCCCTACGGGGAGCTGTTTTTT.

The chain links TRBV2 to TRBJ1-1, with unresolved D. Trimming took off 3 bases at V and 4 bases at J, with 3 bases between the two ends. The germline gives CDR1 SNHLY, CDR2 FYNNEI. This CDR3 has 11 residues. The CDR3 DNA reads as TGTGCCAGCAGTGAGAGCACTGAAGCTTTCTTT. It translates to CASSESTEAFF.

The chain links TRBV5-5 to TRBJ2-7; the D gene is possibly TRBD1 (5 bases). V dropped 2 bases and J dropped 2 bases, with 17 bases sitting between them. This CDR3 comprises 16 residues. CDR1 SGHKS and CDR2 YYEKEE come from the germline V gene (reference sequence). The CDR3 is CASSLEGSRAPYEQYF. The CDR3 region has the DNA TGTGCCAGCAGCTTAGAAGGCAGCAGGGCCCCCTACGAGCAGTACTTC.

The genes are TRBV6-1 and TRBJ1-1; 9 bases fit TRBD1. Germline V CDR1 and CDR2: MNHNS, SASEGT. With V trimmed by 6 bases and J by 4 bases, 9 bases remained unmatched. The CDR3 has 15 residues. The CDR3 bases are TGTGCCAGCAGCAAACAGACAGGGGGGAGCACTGAAGCTTTCTTT. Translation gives CASSKQTGGSTEAFF.

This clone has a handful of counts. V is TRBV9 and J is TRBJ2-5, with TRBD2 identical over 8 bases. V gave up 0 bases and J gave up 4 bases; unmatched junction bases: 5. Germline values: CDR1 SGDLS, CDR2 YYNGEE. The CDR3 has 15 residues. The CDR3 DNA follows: TGTGCCAGCAGCGTAGATGGCGCGGGGGGAGAGACCCAGTACTTC. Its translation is CASSVDGAGGETQYF. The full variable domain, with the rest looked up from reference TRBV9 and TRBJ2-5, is DSGVTQTPKHLITATGQRVTLRCSPRSGDLSVYWYQQSLDQGLQFLIQYYNGEERAKGNILERFSAQQFPDLHSELNLSSLELGDSALYFCASSVDGAGGETQYFGPGTRLLVL.

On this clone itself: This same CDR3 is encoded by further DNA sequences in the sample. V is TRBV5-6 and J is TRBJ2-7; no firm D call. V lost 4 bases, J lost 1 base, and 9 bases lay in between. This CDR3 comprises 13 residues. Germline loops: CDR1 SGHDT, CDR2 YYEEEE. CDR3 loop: CASSPTGSYEQYF. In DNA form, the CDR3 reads TGTGCCAGCAGCCCGACTGGGTCCTACGAGCAGTACTTC.

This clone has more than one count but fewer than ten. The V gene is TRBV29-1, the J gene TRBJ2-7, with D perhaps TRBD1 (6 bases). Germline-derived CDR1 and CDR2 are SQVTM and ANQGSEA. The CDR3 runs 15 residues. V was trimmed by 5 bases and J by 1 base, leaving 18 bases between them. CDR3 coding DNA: TGCAGCGTTCGGGTGGTAAAGACAGGTTCCTACGAGCAGTACTTC. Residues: CSVRVVKTGSYEQYF.

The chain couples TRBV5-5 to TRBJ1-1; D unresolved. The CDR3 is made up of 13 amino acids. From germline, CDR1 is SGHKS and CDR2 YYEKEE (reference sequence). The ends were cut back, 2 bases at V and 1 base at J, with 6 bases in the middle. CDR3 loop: CASSLVRNTEAFF. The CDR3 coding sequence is TGTGCCAGCAGCTTAGTGAGGAACACTGAAGCTTTCTTT.

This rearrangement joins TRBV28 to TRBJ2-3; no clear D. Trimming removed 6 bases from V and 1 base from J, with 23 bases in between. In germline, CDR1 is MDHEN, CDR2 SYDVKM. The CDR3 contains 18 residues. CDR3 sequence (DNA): TGTGCCAGCAGCCGCATAATTATGACCGTCGCGGGCACAGATACGCAGTATTTT. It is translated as CASSRIIMTVAGTDTQYF.

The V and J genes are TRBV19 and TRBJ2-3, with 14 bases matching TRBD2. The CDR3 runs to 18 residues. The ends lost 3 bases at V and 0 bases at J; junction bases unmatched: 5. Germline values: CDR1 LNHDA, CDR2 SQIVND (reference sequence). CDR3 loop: CASSIGLAGGPSTDTQYF. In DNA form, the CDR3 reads TGTGCCAGTAGTATCGGACTAGCGGGGGGCCCTAGCACAGATACGCAGTATTTT.

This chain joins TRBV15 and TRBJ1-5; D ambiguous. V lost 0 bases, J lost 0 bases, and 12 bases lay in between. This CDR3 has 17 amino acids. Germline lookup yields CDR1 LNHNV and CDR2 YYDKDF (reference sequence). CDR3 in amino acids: CATSRDPYSGSNQPQHF. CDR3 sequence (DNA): TGTGCCACCAGCAGAGACCCGTACTCAGGTAGCAATCAGCCCCAGCATTTT.

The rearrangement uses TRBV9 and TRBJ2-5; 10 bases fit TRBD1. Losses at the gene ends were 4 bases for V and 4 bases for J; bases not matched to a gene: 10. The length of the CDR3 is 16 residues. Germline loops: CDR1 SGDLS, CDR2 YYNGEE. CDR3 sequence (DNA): TGTGCCAGCAGCCTACGACAGGGGGCTGCGGGAGAGACCCAGTACTTC. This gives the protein CASSLRQGAAGETQYF.

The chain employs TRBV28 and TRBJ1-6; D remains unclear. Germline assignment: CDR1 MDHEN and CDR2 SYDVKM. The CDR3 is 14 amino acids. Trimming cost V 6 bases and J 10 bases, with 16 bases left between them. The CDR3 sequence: CASRWQVFESPLHF. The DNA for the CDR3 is TGTGCCAGCAGATGGCAGGTTTTTGAATCACCCCTCCACTTT. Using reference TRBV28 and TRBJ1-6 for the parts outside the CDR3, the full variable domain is DVKVTQSSRYLVKRTGEKVFLECVQDMDHENMFWYRQDPGLGLRLIYFSYDVKMKEKGDIPEGYSVSREKKERFSLILESASTNQTSMYLCASRWQVFESPLHFGNGTRLTVT.

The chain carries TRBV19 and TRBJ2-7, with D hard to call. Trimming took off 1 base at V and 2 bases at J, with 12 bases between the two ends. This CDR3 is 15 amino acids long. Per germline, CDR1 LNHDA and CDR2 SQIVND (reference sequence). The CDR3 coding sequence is TGTGCCAGTAGTATAGCCCCGACTGCGACCTACGAGCAGTACTTC. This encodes CASSIAPTATYEQYF.

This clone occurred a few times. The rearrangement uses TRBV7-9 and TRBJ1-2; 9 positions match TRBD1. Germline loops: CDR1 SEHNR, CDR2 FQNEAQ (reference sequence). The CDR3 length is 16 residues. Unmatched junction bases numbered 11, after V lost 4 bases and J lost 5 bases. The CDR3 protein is CASSSPVGTGRYGYTF. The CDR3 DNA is TGTGCCAGCAGCTCCCCCGTGGGGACAGGGAGGTATGGCTACACCTTC.